This T cell receptor (beta chain) is drawn from a study of T cells in Graves' hyperthyroidism and ophthalmopathy. Whole-study results and caveats: From stable hyperthyroidism, ophthalmopathy was separated by a 13 V-J model.

Deletions cut 5 bases from V and 4 bases from J, with 10 bases between. This CDR3 has 13 amino acids. From germline, CDR1 is SGHVS and CDR2 FNYEAQ. This clonotype was seen only a few times. As yet, its antigen is unknown. Researchers took RNA transcripts and amplified the TCR beta CDR3 regions from them. HTBI primers drove first-round RT-PCR of the TCR CDR3. TCRdb reanalysed the multiplex PCR reads using MiXCR and keeps one entry per CDR3 protein. The data show 600,000 to 850,000 distinct CDR3 sequences, around 20% seen once. This rearrangement joins TRBV7-6 to TRBJ2-3; D may be TRBD1 (5 bases). Sequenced: blood. The sequence was collected from a woman aged 45-65 years with Graves' hyperthyroidism that later progressed to Graves' ophthalmopathy. For the CDR3, the DNA is TGTGCCAGCAGCCGGACACATGCAGATACGCAGTATTTT. It codes for CASSRTHADTQYF.